Listed here is a single T cell receptor (beta chain). Its antigen remains unknown. This CDR3 spans 16 amino acids. V shed 0 bases and J shed 3 bases, with 14 bases lying between them. Germline loops: CDR1 LGHDT, CDR2 YNNKEL (reference sequence). This record comes from a study of T cell responses to AZD1222 COVID-19 vaccine. Study-wide results and limits: Within unmutated variant regions lay the reported targets of nearly half of spike-specific TCRs. The donors showed a predominance of white British ancestry and of females, with possible underestimation of clonal diversity.

Method: immunoSEQ multiplex PCR; TCRdb's copy keeps in-frame clones and lacks some. Here the sample spans under 45,000 clones, 85% to 90% being singletons. The receptor comes from an adult in good health. The V call is TRBV3-1 (or the pseudogene TRBV3-2), the J call TRBJ2-5; perhaps TRBD2 as D (7 bases). The material sequenced was peripheral blood, taken on day 0 of AZD1222 vaccination. The CDR3 here is CASSQDHGGLKETQYF. DNA of the CDR3: TGTGCCAGCAGCCAAGATCACGGGGGGCTGAAAGAGACCCAGTACTTC.